The 6 T cell receptor beta chains below were found in one sample sequenced in a study of blood T cell repertoires in COVID-19. TCRdb's table, derived via immunoSEQ multiplex PCR, lists solely in-frame clones and lacks some. This table holds 110,000 to 150,000 clones, around 80% found once. The sample taken for sequencing was PBMCs or T cells enriched from blood (not recorded which). Receptors originate from a woman between 18 and 30 years old who had been exposed to COVID-19.

This clone has more than one count but fewer than ten. The CDR3 region has the DNA TGTGCCGCCGGGACAGGGGGCTTCAATCAGCCCCAGCATTTT. It encodes CAAGTGGFNQPQHF. V usage is TRBV19 and J usage is TRBJ1-5; 12 nucleotides line up with TRBD1. Looked up from germline, CDR1 is LNHDA and CDR2 is SQIVND (reference sequence). Trimming cost V 11 bases and J 3 bases; bases outside gene matches: 5. The CDR3 consists of 14 residues.

V is TRBV24-1 and J is TRBJ2-7; 13 bases align to TRBD2. The CDR3 loop spans 17 amino acids. Unmatched junction bases numbered 7, after V lost 4 bases and J lost 2 bases. CDR1 and CDR2 from the germline V gene are KGHDR and SFDVKD. Here the CDR3 DNA reads TGTGCCACCAGTGACTCAGGGACTAGCGGGAATCCCTACGAGCAGTACTTC. Its translation is CATSDSGTSGNPYEQYF.

The V gene is TRBV6-4, the J gene TRBJ2-1; 11 bases map to TRBD2. CDR3 length: 16 residues. In germline, CDR1 is MRHNA, CDR2 SNTAGT. Trimming removed 0 bases from V and 10 bases from J; junction bases left unmatched: 8. The CDR3 DNA reads as TGTGCCAGCAGTGACTCGGTAGCGGGAGGGCCGGGAGAGCAGTTCTTC. Its translation: CASSDSVAGGPGEQFF.

This clone was recorded a few times. The chain has TRBV28 and TRBJ1-2; D remains unclear. Germline V gives CDR1 MDHEN, CDR2 SYDVKM. The CDR3 covers 14 residues. V lost 4 bases to trimming and J lost 0 bases, with 9 bases between them. CDR3 loop: CASSSPRANYGYTF. The CDR3, as DNA: TGTGCCAGCAGTTCCCCACGAGCTAACTATGGCTACACCTTC.

In nucleotides, the CDR3 is TGCGCCAGCAGTTGTGCGACTGAAGCTTTCTTT. As protein: CASSCATEAFF. This chain uses TRBV10-1 with TRBJ1-1; D unclear. The CDR3 spans 11 residues. The germline gives CDR1 WNHNN, CDR2 SYGVQD (reference sequence). V was shortened by 5 bases and J by 5 bases, with 6 bases between the two germline ends.

The chain is built from TRBV28 and TRBJ1-1; D is possibly TRBD1 (6 bases). V was cut by 3 bases and J by 8 bases, with 19 bases left in between. The CDR3 runs 15 residues. From germline, CDR1 is MDHEN and CDR2 SYDVKM. The CDR3 DNA is TGTGCCAGCAGTTTTAGTAGTTCACAGGGTAGGGAAGCTTTCTTT. Its protein product is CASSFSSSQGREAFF.